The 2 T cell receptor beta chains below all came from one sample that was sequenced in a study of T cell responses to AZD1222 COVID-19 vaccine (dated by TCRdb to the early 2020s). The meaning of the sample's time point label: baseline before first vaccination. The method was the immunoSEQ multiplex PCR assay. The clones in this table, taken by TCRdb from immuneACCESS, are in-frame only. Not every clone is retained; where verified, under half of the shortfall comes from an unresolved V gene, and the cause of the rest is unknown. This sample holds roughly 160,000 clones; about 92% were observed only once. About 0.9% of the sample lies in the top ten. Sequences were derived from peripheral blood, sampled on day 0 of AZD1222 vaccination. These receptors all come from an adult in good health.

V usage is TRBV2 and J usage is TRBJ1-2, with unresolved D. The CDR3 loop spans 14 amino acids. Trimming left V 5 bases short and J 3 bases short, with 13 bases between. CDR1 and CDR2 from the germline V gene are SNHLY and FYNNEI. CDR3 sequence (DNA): TGTGCCAGCAGTAACCAAGGACGGGACTATGGCTACACCTTC. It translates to CASSNQGRDYGYTF.

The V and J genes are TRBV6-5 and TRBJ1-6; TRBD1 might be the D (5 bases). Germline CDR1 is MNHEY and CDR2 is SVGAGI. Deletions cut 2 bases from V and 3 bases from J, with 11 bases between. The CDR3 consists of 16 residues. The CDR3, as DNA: TGTGCCAGCAGTTACGACAGTAACTTCTATAATTCACCCCTCCACTTT. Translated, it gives CASSYDSNFYNSPLHF.